This TCR beta chain was sequenced in a study of T cell repertoires in cytomegalovirus infection. Study at large: Recently described HLA-C-restricted plus well-studied HLA-B-restricted CMV epitopes were used. Through public TCR beta signatures, both CMV infection and matching HLA type were indicated.

Germline assignment: CDR1 SGHTA and CDR2 FQGNSA. V lost 5 bases to trimming and J lost 4 bases; unmatched junction nucleotides: 16. CDR3 length: 19 residues. Via MiXCR, TCRdb re-called the reads, giving one row per CDR3 protein. The sample has roughly 860,000 distinct CDR3 sequences, about 33% seen once. Findings and caveats of the study: HLA-C-restricted CMV-specific TCR beta clonotypes were dominant in the ex vivo response.

This clonotype was counted only a few times. Its cognate antigen is unknown. This clonotype was obtained from a human donor in good health (CMV status not recorded). Some clones in this sample may be carry-over from other donors' samples. V is TRBV7-2 and J is TRBJ1-5, with TRBD1 matching 11 bases. Sample: cultured CD8+ T cells from PBMCs, taken from culture after CMV antigen stimulation. CDR3 bases: TGTGCCAGCAGCCAGGGACAGGGGGACATTGGGCTTACGAATCAGCCCCAGCATTTT. This sequence encodes CASSQGQGDIGLTNQPQHF.